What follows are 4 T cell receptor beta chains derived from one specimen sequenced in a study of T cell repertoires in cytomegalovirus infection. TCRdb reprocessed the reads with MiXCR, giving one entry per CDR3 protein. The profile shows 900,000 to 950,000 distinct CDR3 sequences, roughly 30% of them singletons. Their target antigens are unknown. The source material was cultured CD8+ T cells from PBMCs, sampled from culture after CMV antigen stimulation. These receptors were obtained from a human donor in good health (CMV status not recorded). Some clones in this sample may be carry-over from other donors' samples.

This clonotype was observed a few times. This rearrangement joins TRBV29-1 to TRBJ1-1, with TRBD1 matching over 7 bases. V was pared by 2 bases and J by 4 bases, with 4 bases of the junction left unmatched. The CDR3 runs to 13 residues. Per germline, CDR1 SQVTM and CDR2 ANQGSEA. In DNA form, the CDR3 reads TGCAGCGTTGAAAAGGGGGCGGGCACTGAAGCTTTCTTT. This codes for CSVEKGAGTEAFF.

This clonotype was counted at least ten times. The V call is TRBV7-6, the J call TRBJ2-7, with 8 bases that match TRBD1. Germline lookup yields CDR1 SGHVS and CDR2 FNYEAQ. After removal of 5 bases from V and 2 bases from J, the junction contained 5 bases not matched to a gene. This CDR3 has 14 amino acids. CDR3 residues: CASSRQGTPYEQYF. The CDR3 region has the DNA TGTGCCAGCAGCAGACAGGGGACCCCCTACGAGCAGTACTTC.

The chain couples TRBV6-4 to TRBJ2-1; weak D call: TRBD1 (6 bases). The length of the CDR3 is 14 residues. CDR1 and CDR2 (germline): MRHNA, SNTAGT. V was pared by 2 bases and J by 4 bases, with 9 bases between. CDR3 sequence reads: CASSDVGAYNEQFF. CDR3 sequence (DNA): TGTGCCAGCAGTGACGTGGGGGCTTACAATGAGCAGTTCTTC.

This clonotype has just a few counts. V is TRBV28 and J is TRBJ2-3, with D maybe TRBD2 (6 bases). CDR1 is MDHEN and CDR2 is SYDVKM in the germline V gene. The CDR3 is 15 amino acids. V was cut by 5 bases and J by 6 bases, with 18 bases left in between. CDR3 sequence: CASSRDSKEPDTQYF. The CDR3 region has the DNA TGTGCCAGCAGTCGGGACTCTAAAGAACCGGATACGCAGTATTTT. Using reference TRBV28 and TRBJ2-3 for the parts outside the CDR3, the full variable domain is DVKVTQSSRYLVKRTGEKVFLECVQDMDHENMFWYRQDPGLGLRLIYFSYDVKMKEKGDIPEGYSVSREKKERFSLILESASTNQTSMYLCASSRDSKEPDTQYFGPGTRLTVL.